This T cell receptor beta chain stems from a study of memory CD4+ T cells and cytomegalovirus serostatus (dated by TCRdb to the late 2010s). Study-wide context: A total of about 33 healthy Belgian adults, of whom 9 were CMV seropositive and about 24 were CMV seronegative, were included in the cohort. To replicate a published TCR-based CMV serostatus classifier, the study sequenced CD4+ memory TCRbeta repertoires from a Belgian cohort whose cytomegalovirus serostatus was known.

At the junction V is shortened by 4 bases and J by 4 bases, with 25 bases in between. The CDR3 contains 18 residues, cysteine and phenylalanine counted. Only the CDR3 region is kept as DNA, spanning 54 bases read in frame from base 1. The germline V gene (reference sequence) specifies LNHDA as CDR1 and SQIVND as CDR2. Single viable CD3+CD4+CD8-CD45RO+ cells were sorted as memory CD4+ T cells on a FACSAria II. To determine CMV serostatus, a Roche Elecsys assay was used that detects serum IgG against CMV pp150, pp28, p38 and p52. After the samples were thawed, total CD4+ T cells were enriched through positive selection using CD4 magnetic microbeads. The samples came from a separate study whose specific focus was interrogating the CD4+ T cell memory repertoire. Following standard operating procedures, peripheral blood mononuclear cells were isolated and cryopreserved, while serum was kept at -80 degrees C. CD3-PerCP (BW264/56), CD4-APC (RPA-T4), CD45RO-PE (UCHT1) and CD8-Pacific Orange (3B5) antibodies were used for staining, and non-viable cells were excluded with Sytox blue.

Note on this clone: Its cognate antigen has yet to be identified. No base quality values were provided; no much bigger clone lies one nucleotide off.

What the study reported, not specific to this receptor: The results were read as suggesting that the CMV-associated TCR signature is, for the most part, present in the CD4+ memory repertoire. Only CD4+CD45RO+ memory cells were sequenced, in contrast to the original study, which included naive and memory CD4+ and CD8+ populations. Of 170 or so previously reported CMV-associated TCRbeta sequences, about 68 appeared in the CD4+ memory repertoires, each in one to five individuals. On the Belgian cohort, the classifier based on the original framework reached a median bootstrapped AUC of 0.95, with a 95% CI of 0.76-1.00. For predicting CMV serostatus, the median bootstrapped AUC was approximately 0.95 using the original framework and 0.91 using a US-trained random forest.

The Quick-DNA Microprep Kit was used to extract genomic DNA from the sorted cells. TCRbeta DNA was amplified with the immunoSEQ hsTCRbeta kit following the manufacturer's protocol. An Illumina MiSeq instrument was used to sequence the TCRbeta libraries. The published analysis was carried out like this. Removing out-of-frame sequences left approximately 2,000,000 distinct TCRbeta sequences, an average of around 62,000 per individual. Each individual was scored using the number of 170 or so previously reported CMV-associated TCRbeta sequences that the individual carried and the total number of productive distinct TCRbeta sequences. A beta-binomial model was reimplemented in Python, and scikit-learn random forests with default parameters were trained on US cohort data. On the Belgian cohort, classifier performance was reported as the median AUC, along with percentile confidence intervals, across 10,000 bootstrap iterations. The table comes from immuneACCESS by way of TCRdb, which keeps in-frame sequences with V and J called. Part of the clones is missing from these tables; in studies checked, under half for an unresolved V gene and the rest for unknown reasons. V, J and clone size are taken as reported in that table, and D and trimming were inferred from the DNA itself. Counted in this sample were around 63,000 clones; over 60% of them appeared once. Approximately 0.53% of the sample comes from the top ten.

The sequence came from an adult in good health and CMV-seronegative. Some clones in this sample may be carry-over from other donors' samples. The source material was memory CD4+ T cells from blood. The rearranged segments are TRBV19 and TRBJ1-1; the D gene assignment is ambiguous. Here is the DNA: TGTGCCAGTAGTAGGCAATACGGACTCCAAAAACGAGTCACTGAAGCTTTCTTT. This codes for CASSRQYGLQKRVTEAFF.